This TCR beta chain was identified in a study of blood T cell repertoires in COVID-19 (dated by TCRdb to between 2020 and 2021). Describing the broader study: The collaborator samples originated in the United States, Italy and Spain and spanned the acute and convalescent phases of COVID-19. The prospective study material was composed of cDNA or gDNA derived from T cells, B-cell-depleted T cells, or PBMCs. Deeply sampled blood TCRbeta repertoires from subjects exposed to, actively infected with, or recovered from COVID-19 were included in the dataset. The repertoires were made available in a free public database intended to serve as a resource for research on the immune response to SARS-CoV-2. The samples were drawn from the first 160 participants of the ongoing ImmuneRACE study and from 1,200 or so subjects provided by 6 global collaborators. The sample metadata nearly always contained a de-identified subject ID, COVID-19 status, age in years and sex. Where available, HLA class I and class II types were taken from metadata supplied by the sample provider and were not determined by assay-based typing.

Spanning cysteine to phenylalanine, the CDR3 consists of 16 amino acids. Of the read, only the CDR3 DNA is kept; its 48 bases are in frame from base 1. The CDR1 and CDR2 encoded by the germline V gene are SGHRS and YFSETQ. Trimming costs V 0 bases and J 2 bases, and their ends lie 12 bases apart. What the research found in general, with its limitations: The quantity of clinical and demographic metadata differed by source and by participant and was supplied without curation.

Whole blood was collected in K2EDTA tubes by collaborating institutions according to the institutions' own protocols. Collaborator samples were shipped for TCRbeta analysis as frozen whole blood, isolated PBMCs, or DNA extracted from either sample type. The immunoSEQ Assay, a bias-controlled multiplex PCR, was used to amplify TCRbeta CDR3 regions from genomic DNA. The study's own analysis went as follows. The number of nucleated cells in each sample was estimated by amplification of reference gene primers within the assay. To quantify the absolute abundance of each unique TCRbeta CDR3 rearrangement, sequence reads were collapsed and filtered. For each sample, productive Simpson clonality was calculated as the square root of Simpson's diversity index across productive rearrangements. The table comes from immuneACCESS by way of TCRdb, which keeps in-frame sequences with V and J called. Part of the clones is missing from these tables; in studies checked, under half for an unresolved V gene and the rest for unknown reasons. V, J and clone size derive from that table, while D and trimming were established from the DNA sequence. In all, the sample holds over 60,000 clones, and over 65% of those were seen once. The leading ten clones occupy approximately 12% of the sample.

A remark on this clone: Its antigen is currently not known. Base-call qualities are not available, and no considerably larger clone is one nucleotide away.

The sequenced sample was peripheral blood. The clonotype was recovered from a human donor in a cohort sampled during active COVID-19. The sequence joins TRBV5-1 to TRBJ2-1; the D gene is unclear. The nucleotides read TGCGCCAGCAGCTTGGGAGACTCAACCCCCTACAATGAGCAGTTCTTC. This translates into CASSLGDSTPYNEQFF.